Shown below are 19 T cell receptor beta chains from a single sample sequenced in a study of cytomegalovirus exposure and HLA in healthy donors. Primers included in the PCR were 60 Vbeta and 13 Jbeta primers. The method was immunoSEQ multiplex PCR; TCRdb's version includes in-frame clones alone and lacks a portion of them. The sample holds approximately 100,000 clones, around 76% seen once. Sequencing was carried out using PBMCs. These TCRs come from a woman under 30 in good health and CMV-seropositive.

The chain employs TRBV5-1 and TRBJ1-2; 11 bases are a match to TRBD1. V was clipped by 0 bases and J by 0 bases; unmatched bases: 10. In germline, CDR1 is SGHRS, CDR2 YFSETQ. CDR3 length: 19 residues. CDR3 amino acids: CASSLVGTGGSTANYGYTF. DNA for the CDR3: TGCGCCAGCAGCTTGGTTGGGACAGGGGGTTCTACAGCTAACTATGGCTACACCTTC.

The chain links TRBV5-1 to TRBJ1-2, with D possibly matching TRBD1 (5 bases). The CDR3 is made up of 14 amino acids. From germline, CDR1 is SGHRS and CDR2 YFSETQ. Trimming removed 3 bases from V and 4 bases from J, with 13 bases in between. The CDR3 region is CASSWEGVTYGYTF. Here the CDR3 DNA reads TGCGCCAGCAGCTGGGAAGGGGTGACCTATGGCTACACCTTC.

The chain employs TRBV2 and TRBJ1-1; TRBD1 matches 7 bases. Germline CDR1 SNHLY, CDR2 FYNNEI. Losses at the gene ends were 6 bases for V and 5 bases for J; bases not matched to a gene: 9. There are 14 residues in the CDR3. CDR3 sequence reads: CASSSRGIRTEAFF. CDR3 bases: TGTGCCAGCAGCTCCAGGGGGATAAGGACTGAAGCTTTCTTT.

The chain is built from TRBV10-3 and TRBJ2-1, with 10 bases lining up with TRBD2. The germline gives CDR1 ENHRY, CDR2 SYGVKD. J was trimmed by 5 bases and V by 6 bases; bases with no gene match: 1. This CDR3 region has 13 residues. CDR3 bases: TGTGCCATCAGCCTAGCGGGGGACAATGAGCAGTTCTTC. As protein: CAISLAGDNEQFF.

V usage is TRBV10-3 and J usage is TRBJ1-4, with a tentative D call TRBD1 (5 bases). Per the germline V gene, CDR1 is ENHRY and CDR2 is SYGVKD. This CDR3 contains 17 residues. Trimming took off 2 bases at V and 2 bases at J, with 15 bases between the two ends. The CDR3 nucleotides are TGTGCCATCAGTGAGAAGAGGAGGGGAGGGACTAATGAAAAACTGTTTTTT. Its translation: CAISEKRRGGTNEKLFF.

The genes are TRBV30 and TRBJ1-5; D is unresolved. This CDR3 contains 13 residues. The germline V and J ends were trimmed by 1 base and 5 bases, with 9 bases remaining between them. Germline values: CDR1 GTSNPN, CDR2 SVGIG (reference sequence). The CDR3 is CAWSGGDHQPQHF. The CDR3 DNA sequence: TGTGCCTGGAGTGGTGGAGACCATCAGCCCCAGCATTTT.

This chain links TRBV28 with TRBJ1-1; unclear D gene. This CDR3 is built from 15 residues. Trimming removed 5 bases from V and 3 bases from J, with 16 bases in between. Per germline, CDR1 MDHEN and CDR2 SYDVKM. The DNA of the CDR3 is TGTGCCAGCAGTCCGCGTGACGGGGTGGACACTGAAGCTTTCTTT. Protein: CASSPRDGVDTEAFF. Combining the CDR3 with reference TRBV28 and TRBJ1-1 gives the whole variable domain DVKVTQSSRYLVKRTGEKVFLECVQDMDHENMFWYRQDPGLGLRLIYFSYDVKMKEKGDIPEGYSVSREKKERFSLILESASTNQTSMYLCASSPRDGVDTEAFFGQGTRLTVV.

This clone occurred a few times. The chain couples TRBV7-8 to TRBJ2-5; 9 positions match TRBD2. Germline V gene sequence: CDR1 SGHVS, CDR2 FQNEAQ. The V and J ends lost 1 base and 4 bases, in that order; junction bases with no gene match: 10. This CDR3 spans 17 amino acids. The CDR3 is CASSLGVSGSRGETQYF. The CDR3 DNA follows: TGTGCCAGCAGCTTAGGAGTTAGCGGGAGCAGGGGAGAGACCCAGTACTTC.

CDR3 sequence: CASSQVPRADTQYF. CDR3 nucleotides: TGCGCCAGCAGCCAAGTTCCGAGGGCAGATACGCAGTATTTT. The V call is TRBV4-1, the J call TRBJ2-3; D is perhaps TRBD2 (5 bases). V lost 1 base, J lost 4 bases, and 9 bases lay in between. Per the germline V gene, CDR1 is MGHRA and CDR2 is YSYEKL. The CDR3 consists of 14 residues.

The chain is built from TRBV15 and TRBJ2-1; 7 bases are shared with TRBD1. The V and J ends lost 10 bases and 7 bases, in that order; junction bases with no gene match: 13. The germline CDR1 and CDR2 sequences are LNHNV and YYDKDF (reference sequence). This CDR3 contains 14 residues. This chain's CDR3 is CASSDRVFHNEQFF. The CDR3 nucleotides read TGTGCCAGCAGTGACAGGGTCTTTCATAATGAGCAGTTCTTC.

The rearrangement uses TRBV28 and TRBJ1-4; a possible D gene is TRBD1 (6 bases). V was clipped by 3 bases and J by 7 bases, with 15 bases between them. Per the germline V gene, CDR1 is MDHEN and CDR2 is SYDVKM. CDR3 length equals 15 residues. For the CDR3, the DNA is TGTGCCAGCAGTTTGCACAGGGTAGGTGTTGAAAAACTGTTTTTT. Amino acid sequence: CASSLHRVGVEKLFF.

The chain couples TRBV14 to TRBJ2-1; weak D call: TRBD2 (6 bases). From germline, CDR1 is SGHDN and CDR2 FVKESK. Trimming took off 1 base at V and 6 bases at J, with 16 bases between the two ends. The CDR3 totals 16 residues. Here the CDR3 reads CASSQGRGLRRNEQFF. In DNA form, the CDR3 reads TGTGCCAGCAGCCAAGGGCGGGGCCTCCGCCGCAATGAGCAGTTCTTC.

V and J are TRBV25-1 and TRBJ1-1, with 7 positions matching TRBD1. The germline V gene has CDR1 MGHDK and CDR2 SYGVNS. The CDR3 is made up of 15 amino acids. V lost 2 bases, J lost 0 bases, and 3 bases stayed unmatched. The CDR3 DNA is TGTGCCAGCAGTGAAGGGGACAGACTGAACACTGAAGCTTTCTTT. Translating it yields CASSEGDRLNTEAFF.

This clone was recorded a few times. This rearrangement joins TRBV4-1 to TRBJ1-2; D is unclear. CDR3 length equals 14 residues. Per the germline V gene, CDR1 is MGHRA and CDR2 is YSYEKL. Trimming removed 0 bases at V and 8 bases at J, with 13 bases between. The CDR3 reads CASSQDYSSGGYTF. The CDR3 coding sequence is TGCGCCAGCAGCCAAGATTACAGTTCGGGAGGCTACACCTTC.

The V and J genes are TRBV9 and TRBJ1-4; no reliable D call. The length of the CDR3 is 15 residues. Trimming removed 4 bases from V and 6 bases from J, with 16 bases in between. Looked up from germline, CDR1 is SGDLS and CDR2 is YYNGEE. DNA of the CDR3: TGTGCCAGCAGCTTCGGGAGGGCTGCGGATGAAAAACTGTTTTTT. This translates into CASSFGRAADEKLFF.

The V and J genes are TRBV10-3 and TRBJ1-4; perhaps TRBD1 as D (5 bases). V dropped 1 base and J dropped 2 bases, with 8 bases sitting between them. The CDR3 covers 15 residues. The germline V gene has CDR1 ENHRY and CDR2 SYGVKD. The CDR3 loop reads CAISEFPGTNEKLFF. The CDR3 bases are TGTGCCATCAGTGAGTTTCCAGGGACTAATGAAAAACTGTTTTTT.

The chain joins TRBV6-5 to TRBJ1-5; D uncertain. There are 14 residues in the CDR3. Between the trimmed V and J ends, which lost 8 bases and 2 bases, there was a span of 13 bases. Germline CDR1 and CDR2: MNHEY and SVGAGI. CDR3 in DNA: TGTGCCAGCTGGACGCGGGGTGGCAATCAGCCCCAGCATTTT. Translated: CASWTRGGNQPQHF.

This clone was detected a few times. The V gene is TRBV7-2, the J gene TRBJ1-2; 10 bases align to TRBD1. The germline CDR1 and CDR2 sequences are SGHTA and FQGNSA. J was trimmed by 5 bases and V by 5 bases; bases with no gene match: 8. This CDR3 region has 15 residues. DNA for the CDR3: TGTGCCAGCAGCCCCCGGACAGGGGGGAGGTATGGCTACACCTTC. This codes for CASSPRTGGRYGYTF.

The rearrangement uses TRBV5-6 and TRBJ1-3; unclear D gene. V was shortened by 3 bases and J by 0 bases, with 13 bases between the two germline ends. Germline V CDR1 and CDR2: SGHDT, YYEEEE. The CDR3 runs 16 residues. CDR3 protein: CASSSTRAYSGNTIYF. The CDR3 DNA follows: TGTGCCAGCAGCTCAACTAGGGCCTACTCTGGAAACACCATATATTTT. Full variable domain (outside the CDR3, taken from reference TRBV5-6 and TRBJ1-3): DAGVTQSPTHLIKTRGQQVTLRCSPKSGHDTVSWYQQALGQGPQFIFQYYEEEERQRGNFPDRFSGHQFPNYSSELNVNALLLGDSALYLCASSSTRAYSGNTIYFGEGSWLTVV.